This T cell receptor beta chain was recorded in a study of somatic mutations in cytotoxic T cells in rheumatoid arthritis. V trimming: 1 base; J trimming: 4 bases; junction bases outside the gene matches: 4. CDR1 SNHLY and CDR2 FYNNEI come from the germline V gene. The length of the CDR3 is 15 residues. Measured with immunoSEQ multiplex PCR; TCRdb has only the in-frame clones, and not every one. This repertoire shows 9,000 to 9,500 clones, 60% to 80% found once; its top ten account for 36%. Input material: CD8+ T cells sorted from blood. The V gene is TRBV2, the J gene TRBJ1-2; 9 nucleotides align to TRBD1. The clonotype originates from an adult with rheumatoid arthritis. The CDR3 loop reads CASSEVQGATYGYTF. The CDR3 DNA sequence: TGTGCCAGCAGTGAAGTACAGGGGGCGACCTATGGCTACACCTTC. The variable domain in full, completed from reference TRBV2 and TRBJ1-2, reads EPEVTQTPSHQVTQMGQEVILRCVPISNHLYFYWYRQILGQKVEFLVSFYNNEISEKSEIFDDQFSVERPDGSNFTLKIRSTKLEDSAMYFCASSEVQGATYGYTFGSGTRLTVV.